Presented here are 15 T cell receptor beta chains from one specimen sequenced in a study of early T cells in non-severe SARS-CoV-2 infection. TCRdb itself ran the 5' RACE reads through MiXCR, one entry per CDR3 protein. The repertoire holds around 37,000 distinct CDR3 sequences, 9% seen once, with less than 15% in the top ten. The specimen sequenced was whole blood. The receptor set was obtained from an adult who was a healthcare worker with PCR-confirmed SARS-CoV-2 infection or an uninfected control (not recorded which).

The sample holds many counts of this clonotype. The genes are TRBV3-1 and TRBJ1-1; TRBD1 matches at 8 bases. This CDR3 is 14 amino acids long. V dropped 6 bases and J dropped 3; count of bases not matched to a gene: 6. The germline gives CDR1 LGHDT, CDR2 YNNKEL (reference sequence). CDR3 sequence: CASSNRGSDTEAFF. The CDR3 DNA reads as TGTGCCAGCAGTAACAGGGGGTCGGACACTGAAGCTTTCTTT.

This clonotype showed up many times. The chain carries TRBV7-2 and TRBJ1-2; TRBD1 might be the D (5 bases). CDR1 SGHTA and CDR2 FQGNSA come from the germline V gene. The V gene lost 6 bases and the J gene lost 9 bases, with 17 bases spanning the gap. The CDR3 sequence is 13 residues long. CDR3 in amino acids: CASRGDSWRSYTF. As DNA, the CDR3 is TGTGCCAGCAGGGGTGACAGTTGGAGAAGCTACACCTTC.

In its sample, this clonotype was seen a few times. One junction end does not reproduce the germline sequence, and a read error may be involved. The V and J genes are TRBV10-3 and TRBJ2-1, with D possibly being TRBD1 (6 bases). This CDR3 comprises 16 residues. The germline V gene encodes CDR1 ENHRY and CDR2 SYGVKD. CDR3: CAISKWTAQFSNEQLF. DNA for the CDR3: TGTGCCATCAGTAAATGGACAGCCCAATTTTCCAATGAGCAGTTATTC.

The genes are TRBV7-2 and TRBJ2-1; D remains ambiguous. The CDR3 is made up of 13 amino acids. Trimming took 0 bases from V and 13 from J, leaving 13 bases between them. The germline V gene has CDR1 SGHTA and CDR2 FQGNSA. The DNA for the CDR3 is TGTGCCAGCAGCTTAGCGTTGACCTCAACCCAGTTCTTC. This gives the protein CASSLALTSTQFF.

This clonotype was seen ten or more times. The chain recombines TRBV5-1 with TRBJ1-5; perhaps TRBD1 as D (5 bases). This CDR3 region has 15 residues. CDR1 and CDR2 from the germline V gene are SGHRS and YFSETQ. V was pared by 0 bases and J by 0 bases, with 7 bases between. CDR3 nucleotide sequence: TGCGCCAGCAGCTTGGACGGACATAGCAATCAGCCCCAGCATTTT. Protein: CASSLDGHSNQPQHF.

The chain recombines TRBV20-1 with TRBJ2-5, with unresolved D. CDR1 is DFQATT and CDR2 is SNEGSKA in the germline V gene (reference sequence). The CDR3 totals 13 residues. Trimming pared 1 base from V and 2 bases from J, leaving 8 bases between. The CDR3 reads CSARGSQQETQYF. The CDR3 bases are TGCAGTGCTAGAGGGAGCCAGCAAGAGACCCAGTACTTC.

There are many counts of this clonotype. The rearrangement links TRBV6-2 or TRBV6-3 to TRBJ2-4; D gene unclear. V was cut by 2 bases and J by 9 bases, with 14 bases left in between. The germline V gene encodes CDR1 MNHEY and CDR2 SVGEGT. The CDR3 loop spans 14 amino acids. CDR3 nucleotides: TGTGCCAGCAGTTACGACGGAATTAGCACCATTCAGTACTTC. Translating gives CASSYDGISTIQYF.

This clonotype showed up many times. This chain links TRBV5-1 with TRBJ1-4, with D perhaps TRBD1 (6 bases). V lost 0 bases, J lost 6 bases, and 9 bases lay in between. Germline values: CDR1 SGHRS, CDR2 YFSETQ. The CDR3 spans 14 residues. CDR3: CASSLDGGYEKLFF. The CDR3 DNA reads as TGCGCCAGCAGCTTGGACGGGGGCTATGAAAAACTGTTTTTT.

This sequence joins TRBV27 and TRBJ1-1; D uncertain. Germline lookup yields CDR1 MNHEY and CDR2 SMNVEV (reference sequence). Trimming took off 2 bases at V and 7 bases at J, with 5 bases between the two ends. The CDR3 is 11 amino acids. This CDR3 reads CASSLGGEAFF. The CDR3, as DNA: TGTGCCAGCAGTTTAGGCGGTGAAGCTTTCTTT.

This clonotype came up many times. The gene calls are TRBV12-3 or TRBV12-4 and TRBJ1-1, with D unresolved. The V end was cut by 6 bases, the J end by 5 bases, with 16 bases between. The CDR3 runs 14 residues. This CDR3 is CASRGFFVWTEAFF. The CDR3 DNA follows: TGTGCCAGCAGAGGGTTTTTCGTGTGGACTGAAGCTTTCTTT.

This clonotype has more than one count but fewer than ten. The rearrangement uses TRBV5-6 and TRBJ2-5; 11 nucleotides line up with TRBD1. Germline CDR1 and CDR2: SGHDT and YYEEEE. J lost 2 bases, V lost 6 bases, and 15 bases had no gene match. The CDR3 covers 18 residues. As DNA, the CDR3 is TGTGCCAGCACCTGGACAGGGGGCTCGACACGAGGGCAAGAGACCCAGTACTTC. It yields the protein CASTWTGGSTRGQETQYF.

This clonotype was detected ten times or more. V is TRBV12-3 or TRBV12-4 and J is TRBJ2-7; D is possibly TRBD1 or TRBD2 (6 bases each). CDR3 length: 18 residues. The V end lost 1 base, the J end lost 0 bases, and 19 bases lay between the germline ends. The CDR3 here is CASSLGFRSGAGSYEQYF. Here the CDR3 DNA reads TGTGCCAGCAGTTTAGGCTTCCGGTCGGGGGCGGGCTCCTACGAGCAGTACTTC.

This clonotype appeared many times. The J gene is TRBJ1-6, the V gene TRBV6-2 or TRBV6-3; D might be TRBD1 (5 bases). The CDR3 covers 16 residues. Germline CDR1 reads MNHEY; CDR2 reads SVGEGT. Deletions cut 7 bases from V and 10 bases from J, with 23 bases between. The CDR3 coding sequence is TGTGCCAGCACCACGCGCCAGGGCTTGGTACGCTCACCCCTCCACTTT. Residues: CASTTRQGLVRSPLHF.

This clonotype was counted at least ten times. The chain employs TRBV2 and TRBJ2-3; D possibly corresponds to TRBD2 (6 bases). The CDR3 runs to 18 residues. Germline V gene lookup returns CDR1 SNHLY and CDR2 FYNNEI. The V end lost 4 bases, the J end lost 1 base, and 21 bases lay between the germline ends. CDR3 nucleotides: TGTGCCAGCAGTGCGGGACTTAACAATCTTGATGGCACAGATACGCAGTATTTT. As protein: CASSAGLNNLDGTDTQYF. Full variable domain (missing parts from reference TRBV2 and TRBJ2-3): EPEVTQTPSHQVTQMGQEVILRCVPISNHLYFYWYRQILGQKVEFLVSFYNNEISEKSEIFDDQFSVERPDGSNFTLKIRSTKLEDSAMYFCASSAGLNNLDGTDTQYFGPGTRLTVL.

V and J are TRBV29-1 and TRBJ2-7; a possible D gene is TRBD1 (5 bases). The V end lost 7 bases, the J end lost 5 bases, and 24 bases lay between the germline ends. The V gene's germline CDR1 is SQVTM and CDR2 ANQGSEA. This CDR3 has 15 amino acids. This chain's CDR3 is CSATSRRAGVDEQYF. DNA of the CDR3: TGCAGCGCCACCTCCCGCAGGGCAGGCGTCGACGAGCAGTACTTC.